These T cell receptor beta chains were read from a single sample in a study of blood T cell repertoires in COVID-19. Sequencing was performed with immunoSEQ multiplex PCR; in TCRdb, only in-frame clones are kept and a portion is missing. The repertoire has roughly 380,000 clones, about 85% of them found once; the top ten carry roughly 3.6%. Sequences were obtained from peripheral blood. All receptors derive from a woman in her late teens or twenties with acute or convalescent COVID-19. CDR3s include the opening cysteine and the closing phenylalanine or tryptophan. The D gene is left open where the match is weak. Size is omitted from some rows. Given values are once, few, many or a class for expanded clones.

CASSEDRYSRYGYTF	TGTGCCAGCAGTGAAGATCGGTACAGTAGGTATGGCTACACCTTC	-	15	-	TRBV6-1	TRBJ1-2
CASSSARTGELFF	TGTGCCAGCAGTTCGGCGAGGACCGGGGAGCTGTTTTTT	-	13	-	TRBV12-3/TRBV12-4	TRBJ2-2
CASSEGSHPANTGELFF	TGTGCCAGCAGCGAGGGGTCTCACCCCGCGAACACCGGGGAGCTGTTTTTT	-	17	-	TRBV9	TRBJ2-2
CASSPDRQETQYF	TGTGCCAGCAGCCCCGACAGACAAGAGACCCAGTACTTC	-	13	-	TRBV5-4	TRBJ2-5
CASSLAGLGNQPQHF	TGTGCCAGCAGCTTAGCGGGGCTCGGGAATCAGCCCCAGCATTTT	-	15	-	TRBV7-8	TRBJ1-5
CASSAPGTTYNEQFF	TGTGCCAGCAGCGCGCCCGGGACAACCTACAATGAGCAGTTCTTC	-	15	-	TRBV9	TRBJ2-1
CASSLSSGGADTQYF	TGTGCCAGCAGTTTGTCTAGCGGGGGGGCCGATACGCAGTATTTT	-	15	TRBD2	TRBV28	TRBJ2-3
CASSTDSYQPQHF	TGTGCCAGCAGTACCGACAGTTATCAGCCCCAGCATTTT	-	13	-	TRBV27	TRBJ1-5
CASSQETGRDYNEQFF	TGTGCCAGCAGCCAAGAGACAGGGCGGGACTACAATGAGCAGTTCTTC	-	16	-	TRBV14	TRBJ2-1
CSAEGEKLFF	TGCAGCGCAGAGGGTGAAAAACTGTTTTTT	-	10	-	TRBV29-1	TRBJ1-4
CATSDLRGNTQYF	TGTGCCACCAGTGATTTACGGGGGAATACGCAGTATTTT	-	13	-	TRBV24-1	TRBJ2-3
CASSDRTGSSRMNTEAFF	TGTGCCAGCAGTGACCGGACAGGGAGTTCCCGGATGAACACTGAAGCTTTCTTT	-	18	TRBD1	TRBV27	TRBJ1-1
CASSMGTVLAFF	TGTGCCAGCAGTATGGGGACAGTTCTGGCTTTCTTT	-	12	TRBD1	TRBV6-2/TRBV6-3	TRBJ1-1
CASSVGRGRNGYTF	TGTGCCAGCAGTGTCGGAAGGGGGCGGAATGGCTACACCTTC	-	14	TRBD1	TRBV2	TRBJ1-2
CASSERHFNQPQHF	TGTGCCAGCAGTGAGAGGCACTTCAATCAGCCCCAGCATTTT	-	14	-	TRBV2	TRBJ1-5
CASAISPGPGNEQFF	TGCGCCAGCGCAATTTCGCCCGGACCAGGGAATGAGCAGTTCTTC	-	15	-	TRBV10-1	TRBJ2-1
CASSLVLARYIDNEQFF	TGTGCCAGCAGCTTAGTACTAGCGCGATACATTGACAATGAGCAGTTCTTC	-	17	TRBD2	TRBV7-9	TRBJ2-1
CASSRRDRGPLPSEQYF	TGTGCCAGCAGCCGCCGGGACAGGGGCCCCCTTCCTTCCGAGCAGTACTTC	-	17	TRBD1	TRBV5-6	TRBJ2-7
CASSQDVLREQYF	TGTGCCAGCAGCCAAGACGTTTTGCGCGAGCAGTACTTC	-	13	-	TRBV4-2	TRBJ2-7
CASSEGQGEPHGYTF	TGTGCCAGCAGTGAAGGGCAGGGGGAACCCCATGGCTACACCTTC	-	15	TRBD1	TRBV2	TRBJ1-2
CAWKTSGGFDTQYF	TGTGCCTGGAAGACTAGCGGGGGGTTTGATACGCAGTATTTT	-	14	TRBD2	TRBV30	TRBJ2-3
CATSGTEGQGWETQYF	TGTGCCACCAGTGGAACCGAGGGACAGGGCTGGGAGACCCAGTACTTC	-	16	TRBD1	TRBV24-1	TRBJ2-5
CASSGGASYNEQFF	TGTGCCAGCTCGGGGGGGGCGTCCTACAATGAGCAGTTCTTC	-	14	-	TRBV18	TRBJ2-1
CASSQVRGDYGYTF	TGTGCCAGCAGCCAAGTTCGGGGTGACTATGGCTACACCTTC	once	14	-	TRBV3-1/TRBV3-2	TRBJ1-2
CASSQEPAFYNQPQHF	TGCGCCAGCAGCCAAGAACCTGCTTTCTACAATCAGCCCCAGCATTTT	many	16	-	TRBV4-1	TRBJ1-5
CASSSYGNTIYF	TGTGCCAGCAGCTCCTATGGTAACACCATATATTTT	-	12	-	TRBV7-9	TRBJ1-3
CASSLKREATDTQYF	TGTGCCAGCAGCTTAAAGCGGGAGGCCACAGATACGCAGTATTTT	-	15	TRBD2	TRBV7-8	TRBJ2-3
CASKKGTVEETAGELFF	TGTGCCAGCAAAAAAGGGACAGTCGAAGAGACCGCCGGGGAGCTGTTTTTT	-	17	TRBD1	TRBV28	TRBJ2-2
CASSRPNNGGIHGYTF	TGTGCCAGCTCCAGACCAAATAATGGAGGTATCCATGGCTACACCTTC	-	16	-	TRBV7-8	TRBJ1-2
CARRASGRASWGSYNEQFF	TGTGCCAGAAGAGCTAGCGGGAGGGCCAGTTGGGGATCCTACAATGAGCAGTTCTTC	-	19	TRBD2	TRBV19	TRBJ2-1
CASSYYRGTEAFF	TGTGCCAGCAGCTATTACAGGGGCACTGAAGCTTTCTTT	once	13	TRBD1	TRBV5-4	TRBJ1-1
CAWSVQGKTEAFF	TGTGCCTGGAGTGTACAGGGTAAGACTGAAGCTTTCTTT	-	13	-	TRBV30	TRBJ1-1
CASSAYGTGNGEQYF	TGTGCCAGCAGCGCCTACGGGACAGGGAATGGAGAGCAGTACTTC	-	15	TRBD1	TRBV9	TRBJ2-7
CASSSEAEPSYNEQFF	TGTGCCAGCAGCTCGGAGGCGGAACCATCCTACAATGAGCAGTTCTTC	-	16	-	TRBV5-6	TRBJ2-1
CATSADLDTQYF	TGTGCCACCAGTGCCGACTTAGATACGCAGTATTTT	-	12	-	TRBV24-1	TRBJ2-3
CASSLAGQGVRSPLHF	TGTGCCAGCAGCTTGGCGGGACAGGGAGTTCGGTCACCCCTCCACTTT	-	16	TRBD1	TRBV5-4	TRBJ1-6
CAWSSGTGYGYTF	TGTGCCTGGAGCTCGGGTACGGGGTATGGCTACACCTTC	-	13	-	TRBV30	TRBJ1-2
CASSQEGLGSIAGTQYF	TGCGCCAGCAGCCAAGAGGGTTTGGGTAGTATTGCGGGGACCCAGTACTTC	-	17	-	TRBV4-1	TRBJ2-5
CASSYSASGGPNEQFF	TGTGCCAGCAGTTACTCGGCTAGCGGGGGCCCCAATGAGCAGTTCTTC	few	16	TRBD2	TRBV6-5	TRBJ2-1
CASGGAETQYF	TGTGCCAGCGGGGGGGCCGAGACCCAGTACTTC	-	11	-	TRBV2	TRBJ2-5
CASTLTPGASYGYTF	TGTGCCAGCACCCTTACCCCAGGGGCGTCCTATGGCTACACCTTC	once	15	-	TRBV7-3	TRBJ1-2
CASSRPGSYNSPLHF	TGTGCCAGCAGCCGTCCAGGGTCCTATAATTCACCCCTCCACTTT	-	15	-	TRBV21-1	TRBJ1-6
CASRSEQGIYGYTF	TGTGCCAGTAGATCCGAACAGGGGATCTATGGCTACACCTTC	-	14	TRBD1	TRBV19	TRBJ1-2
CASSRTGGNYGYTF	TGTGCCAGCAGTAGAACAGGGGGCAACTATGGCTACACCTTC	-	14	TRBD1	TRBV2	TRBJ1-2
CASSGGQEAYYGYTF	TGCGCCAGCAGCGGGGGACAGGAAGCGTACTATGGCTACACCTTC	-	15	TRBD1	TRBV5-1	TRBJ1-2
CASSAGTGGLTNIQYF	TGTGCCAGCAGTGCCGGGACAGGGGGCCTGACAAACATTCAGTACTTC	-	16	TRBD1	TRBV2	TRBJ2-4
CASSLTNQPQHF	TGTGCCAGCAGCTTGACTAACCAGCCCCAGCATTTT	-	12	-	TRBV11-2	TRBJ1-5